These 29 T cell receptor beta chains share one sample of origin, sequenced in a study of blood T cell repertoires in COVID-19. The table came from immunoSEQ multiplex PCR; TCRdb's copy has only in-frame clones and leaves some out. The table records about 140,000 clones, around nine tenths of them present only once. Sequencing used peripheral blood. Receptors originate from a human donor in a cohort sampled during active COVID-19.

The chain's CDR3 is CASSPRYQGSNEKLFF. In DNA form, the CDR3 reads TGTGCCAGCAGCCCAAGATATCAGGGTTCTAATGAAAAACTGTTTTTT. The rearrangement uses TRBV14 and TRBJ1-4; D may be TRBD1 (5 bases). Trimming took off 4 bases at V and 3 bases at J, with 15 bases between the two ends. In germline, CDR1 is SGHDN, CDR2 FVKESK. The CDR3 consists of 16 residues.

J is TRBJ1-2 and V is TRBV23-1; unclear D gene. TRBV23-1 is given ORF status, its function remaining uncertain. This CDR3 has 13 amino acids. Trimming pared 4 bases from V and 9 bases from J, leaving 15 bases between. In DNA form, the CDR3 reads TGCGCCAGCAGTCGGCCCCAGACTATGCGCTACACCTTC. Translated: CASSRPQTMRYTF.

The CDR3 bases are TGTGCCAGCTCACCAAGGTTGACAGGCCTGACCTCTGGAAACACCATATATTTT. It encodes CASSPRLTGLTSGNTIYF. The chain links TRBV18 to TRBJ1-3; a weak D match, TRBD1 (6 bases). Trimming pared 2 bases from V and 0 bases from J, leaving 17 bases between. The germline V gene encodes CDR1 KGHSH and CDR2 LQKENI. The CDR3 is 18 residues long.

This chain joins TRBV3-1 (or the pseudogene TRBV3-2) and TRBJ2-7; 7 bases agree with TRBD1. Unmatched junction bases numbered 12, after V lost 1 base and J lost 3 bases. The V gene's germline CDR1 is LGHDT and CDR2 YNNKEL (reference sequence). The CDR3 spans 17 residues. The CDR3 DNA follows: TGTGCCAGCAGCCAAGGCCTCTATCCGGGACAGATCTACGAGCAGTACTTC. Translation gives CASSQGLYPGQIYEQYF.

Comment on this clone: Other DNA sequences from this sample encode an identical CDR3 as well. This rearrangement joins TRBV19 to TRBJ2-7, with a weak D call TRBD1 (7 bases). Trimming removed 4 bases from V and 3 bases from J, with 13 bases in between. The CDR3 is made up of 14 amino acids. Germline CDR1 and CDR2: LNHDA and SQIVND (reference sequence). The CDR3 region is CASSTRQGGYEQYF. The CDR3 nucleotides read TGTGCCAGTAGTACCCGACAGGGAGGCTACGAGCAGTACTTC. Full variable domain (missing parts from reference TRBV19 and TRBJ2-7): DGGITQSPKYLFRKEGQNVTLSCEQNLNHDAMYWYRQDPGQGLRLIYYSQIVNDFQKGDIAEGYSVSREKKESFPLTVTSAQKNPTAFYLCASSTRQGGYEQYFGPGTRLTVT.

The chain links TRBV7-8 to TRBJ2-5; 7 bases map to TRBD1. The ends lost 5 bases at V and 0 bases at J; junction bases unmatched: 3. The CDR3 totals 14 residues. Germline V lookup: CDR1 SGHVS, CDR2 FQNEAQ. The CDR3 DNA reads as TGTGCCAGCAGCAAGGACAGGAACCAAGAGACCCAGTACTTC. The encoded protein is CASSKDRNQETQYF. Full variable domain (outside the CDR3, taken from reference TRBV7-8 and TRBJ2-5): GAGVSQSPRYKVAKRGQDVALRCDPISGHVSLFWYQQALGQGPEFLTYFQNEAQLDKSGLPSDRFFAERPEGSVSTLKIQRTQQEDSAVYLCASSKDRNQETQYFGPGTRLLVL.

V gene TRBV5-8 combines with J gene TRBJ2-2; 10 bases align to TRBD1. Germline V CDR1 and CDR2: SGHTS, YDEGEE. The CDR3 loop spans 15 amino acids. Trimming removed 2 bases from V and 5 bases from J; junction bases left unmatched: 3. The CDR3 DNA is TGTGCCAGCAGCTTTGACAGGGGGCTAACCGGGGAGCTGTTTTTT. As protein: CASSFDRGLTGELFF.

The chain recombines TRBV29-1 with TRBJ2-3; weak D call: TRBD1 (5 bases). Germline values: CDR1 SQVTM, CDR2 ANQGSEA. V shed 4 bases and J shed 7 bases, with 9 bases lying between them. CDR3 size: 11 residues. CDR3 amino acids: CSVVAGNTQYF. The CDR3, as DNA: TGCAGCGTTGTTGCAGGGAATACGCAGTATTTT.

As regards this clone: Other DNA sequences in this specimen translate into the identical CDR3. Here the CDR3 reads CASSRQGNQPQHF. The CDR3 DNA reads as TGTGCCAGCAGTCGACAGGGCAATCAGCCCCAGCATTTT. V is TRBV6-5 and J is TRBJ1-5, with D maybe TRBD1 (6 bases). Looked up from germline, CDR1 is MNHEY and CDR2 is SVGAGI. The CDR3 sequence is 13 residues long. Trimming took off 5 bases at V and 2 bases at J, with 7 bases between the two ends.

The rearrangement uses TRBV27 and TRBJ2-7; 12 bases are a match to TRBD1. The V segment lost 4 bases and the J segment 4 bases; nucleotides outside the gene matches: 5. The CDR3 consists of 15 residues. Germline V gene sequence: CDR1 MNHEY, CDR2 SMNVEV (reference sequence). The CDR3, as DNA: TGTGCCAGCAGTTCGGGACAGGGGGCTGGTTACGAGCAGTACTTC. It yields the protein CASSSGQGAGYEQYF.

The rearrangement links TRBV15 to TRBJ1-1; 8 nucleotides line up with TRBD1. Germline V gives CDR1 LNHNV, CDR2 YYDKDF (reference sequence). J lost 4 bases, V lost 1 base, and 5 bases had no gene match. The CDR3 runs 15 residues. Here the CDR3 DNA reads TGTGCCACCAGCAGAGCTCGGGACAGGCCCACTGAAGCTTTCTTT. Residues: CATSRARDRPTEAFF. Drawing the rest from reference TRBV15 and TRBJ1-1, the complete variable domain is DAMVIQNPRYQVTQFGKPVTLSCSQTLNHNVMYWYQQKSSQAPKLLFHYYDKDFNNEADTPDNFQSRRPNTSFCFLDIRSPGLGDTAMYLCATSRARDRPTEAFFGQGTRLTVV.

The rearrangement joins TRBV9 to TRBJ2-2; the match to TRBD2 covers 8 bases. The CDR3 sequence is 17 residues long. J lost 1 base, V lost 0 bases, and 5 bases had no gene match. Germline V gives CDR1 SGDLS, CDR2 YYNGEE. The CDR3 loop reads CASSVAGSGMNTGELFF. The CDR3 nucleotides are TGTGCCAGCAGCGTAGCTGGTAGCGGGATGAACACCGGGGAGCTGTTTTTT. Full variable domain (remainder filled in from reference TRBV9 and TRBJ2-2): DSGVTQTPKHLITATGQRVTLRCSPRSGDLSVYWYQQSLDQGLQFLIQYYNGEERAKGNILERFSAQQFPDLHSELNLSSLELGDSALYFCASSVAGSGMNTGELFFGEGSRLTVL.

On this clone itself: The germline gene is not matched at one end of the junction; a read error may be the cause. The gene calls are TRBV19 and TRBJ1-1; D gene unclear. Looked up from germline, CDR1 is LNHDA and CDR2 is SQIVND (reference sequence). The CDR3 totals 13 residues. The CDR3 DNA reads TGTGCCAGTAGCATAGCGTTGAACACTGAAGCTTTCTTT. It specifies CASSIALNTEAFF.

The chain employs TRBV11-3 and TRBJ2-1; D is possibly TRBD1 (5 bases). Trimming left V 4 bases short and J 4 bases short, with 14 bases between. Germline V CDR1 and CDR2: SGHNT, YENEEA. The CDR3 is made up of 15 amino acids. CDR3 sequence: CASSSDKVLYNEQFF. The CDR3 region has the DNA TGTGCCAGCAGCTCGGACAAGGTCCTATACAATGAGCAGTTCTTC.

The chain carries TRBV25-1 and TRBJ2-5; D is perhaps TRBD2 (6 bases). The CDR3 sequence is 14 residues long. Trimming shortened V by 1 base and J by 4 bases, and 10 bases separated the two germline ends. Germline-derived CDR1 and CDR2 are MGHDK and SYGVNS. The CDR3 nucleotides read TGTGCCAGCAGTGAATCTGAGGGAGGAGAGACCCAGTACTTC. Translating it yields CASSESEGGETQYF.

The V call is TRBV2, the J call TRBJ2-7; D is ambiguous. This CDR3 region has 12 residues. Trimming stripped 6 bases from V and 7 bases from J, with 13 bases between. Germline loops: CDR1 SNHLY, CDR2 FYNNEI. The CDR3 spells CASSPDVREQYF. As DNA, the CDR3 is TGTGCCAGCAGCCCCGACGTCAGGGAGCAGTACTTC. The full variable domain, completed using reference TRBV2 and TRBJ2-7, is EPEVTQTPSHQVTQMGQEVILRCVPISNHLYFYWYRQILGQKVEFLVSFYNNEISEKSEIFDDQFSVERPDGSNFTLKIRSTKLEDSAMYFCASSPDVREQYFGPGTRLTVT.

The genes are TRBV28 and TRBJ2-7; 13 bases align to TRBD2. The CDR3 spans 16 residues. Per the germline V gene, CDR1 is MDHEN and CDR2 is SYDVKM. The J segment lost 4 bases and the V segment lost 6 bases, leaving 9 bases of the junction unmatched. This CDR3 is CASRGGLAGRAYEQYF. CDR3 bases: TGTGCCAGCAGGGGGGGACTAGCGGGGCGCGCTTACGAGCAGTACTTC.

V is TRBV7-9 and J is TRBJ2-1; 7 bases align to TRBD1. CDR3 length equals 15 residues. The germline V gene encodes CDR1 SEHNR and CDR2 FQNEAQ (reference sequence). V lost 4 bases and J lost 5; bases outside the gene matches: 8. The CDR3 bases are TGTGCCAGCAGCTCCCCGGGACAGCTAAACAATGAGCAGTTCTTC. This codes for CASSSPGQLNNEQFF.

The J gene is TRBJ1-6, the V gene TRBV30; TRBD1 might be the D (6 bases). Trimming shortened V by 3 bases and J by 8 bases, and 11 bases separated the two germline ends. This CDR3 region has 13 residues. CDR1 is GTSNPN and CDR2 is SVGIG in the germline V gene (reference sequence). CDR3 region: CAWRQGGDSPLHF. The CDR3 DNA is TGTGCCTGGAGACAGGGCGGTGATTCACCCCTCCACTTT.

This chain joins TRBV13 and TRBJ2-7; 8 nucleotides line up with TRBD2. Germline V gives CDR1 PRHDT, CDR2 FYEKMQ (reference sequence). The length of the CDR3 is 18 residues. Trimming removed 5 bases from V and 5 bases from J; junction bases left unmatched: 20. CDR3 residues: CASSPRGAGVSRSHEQYF. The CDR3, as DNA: TGTGCCAGCAGCCCCCGAGGAGCGGGAGTAAGTCGGAGCCACGAGCAGTACTTC. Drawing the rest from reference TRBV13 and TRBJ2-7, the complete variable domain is AAGVIQSPRHLIKEKRETATLKCYPIPRHDTVYWYQQGPGQDPQFLISFYEKMQSDKGSIPDRFSAQQFSDYHSELNMSSLELGDSALYFCASSPRGAGVSRSHEQYFGPGTRLTVT.

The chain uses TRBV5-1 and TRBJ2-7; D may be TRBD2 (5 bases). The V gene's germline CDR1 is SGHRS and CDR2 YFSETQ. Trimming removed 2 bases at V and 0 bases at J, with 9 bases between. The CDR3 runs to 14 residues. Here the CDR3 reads CASSFEGSSYEQYF. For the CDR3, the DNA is TGCGCCAGCAGCTTTGAGGGCAGCTCCTACGAGCAGTACTTC.

The CDR3 DNA is TGTGCCAGCAGCGTAGGTTTAGGGCTAGCGGGAACGGTTTTAGGGAATGAGCAGTTCTTC. Its translation is CASSVGLGLAGTVLGNEQFF. V and J are TRBV9 and TRBJ2-1, with 9 bases lining up with TRBD2. Germline V lookup: CDR1 SGDLS, CDR2 YYNGEE. V was pared by 0 bases and J by 7 bases, with 20 bases of the junction left unmatched. There are 20 residues in the CDR3.

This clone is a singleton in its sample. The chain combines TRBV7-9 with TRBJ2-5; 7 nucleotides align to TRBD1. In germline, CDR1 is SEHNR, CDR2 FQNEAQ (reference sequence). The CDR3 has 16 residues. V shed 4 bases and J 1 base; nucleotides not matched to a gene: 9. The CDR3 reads CASSWPTGSGQETQYF. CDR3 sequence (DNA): TGTGCCAGCAGCTGGCCGACAGGGTCCGGCCAAGAGACCCAGTACTTC.

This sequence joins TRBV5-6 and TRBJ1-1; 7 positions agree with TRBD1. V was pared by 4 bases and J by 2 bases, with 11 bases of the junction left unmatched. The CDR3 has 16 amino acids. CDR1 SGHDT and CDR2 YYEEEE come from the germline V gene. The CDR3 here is CASSPLLRGGNTEAFF. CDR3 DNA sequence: TGTGCCAGCAGCCCCCTTCTGAGAGGGGGCAACACTGAAGCTTTCTTT.

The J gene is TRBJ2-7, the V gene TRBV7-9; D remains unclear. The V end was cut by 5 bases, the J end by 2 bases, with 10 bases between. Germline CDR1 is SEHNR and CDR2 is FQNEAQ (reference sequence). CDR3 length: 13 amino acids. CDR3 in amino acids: CASSPRGPYEQYF. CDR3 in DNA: TGTGCCAGCAGCCCTCGTGGGCCCTACGAGCAGTACTTC.

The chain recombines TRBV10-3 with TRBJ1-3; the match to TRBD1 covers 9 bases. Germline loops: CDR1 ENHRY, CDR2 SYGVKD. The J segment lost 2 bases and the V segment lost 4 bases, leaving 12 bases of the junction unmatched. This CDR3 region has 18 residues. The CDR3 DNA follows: TGTGCCATCAGTGGGTACCGGGACAGGGCTTCAACTGGAAACACCATATATTTT. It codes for CAISGYRDRASTGNTIYF.

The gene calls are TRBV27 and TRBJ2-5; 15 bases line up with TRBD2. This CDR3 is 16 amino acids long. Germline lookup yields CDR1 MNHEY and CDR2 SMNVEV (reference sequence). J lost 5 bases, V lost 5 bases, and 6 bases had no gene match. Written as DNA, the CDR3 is TGTGCCAGCAGTCCCCCCGGGACTAGCGGGAGGGAGACCCAGTACTTC. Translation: CASSPPGTSGRETQYF.

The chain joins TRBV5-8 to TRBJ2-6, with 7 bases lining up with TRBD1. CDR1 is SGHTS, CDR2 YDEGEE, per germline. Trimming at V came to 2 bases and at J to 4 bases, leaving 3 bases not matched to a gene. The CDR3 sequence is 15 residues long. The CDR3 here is CASSFTGAGANVLTF. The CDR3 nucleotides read TGTGCCAGCAGCTTTACAGGGGCGGGGGCCAACGTCCTGACTTTC.

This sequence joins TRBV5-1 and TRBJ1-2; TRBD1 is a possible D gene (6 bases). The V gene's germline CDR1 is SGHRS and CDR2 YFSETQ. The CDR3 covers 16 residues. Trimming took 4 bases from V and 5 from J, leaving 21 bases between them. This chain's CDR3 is CASSESLSTGSYGYTF. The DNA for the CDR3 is TGCGCCAGCAGCGAAAGCCTTTCTACAGGGTCTTATGGCTACACCTTC.